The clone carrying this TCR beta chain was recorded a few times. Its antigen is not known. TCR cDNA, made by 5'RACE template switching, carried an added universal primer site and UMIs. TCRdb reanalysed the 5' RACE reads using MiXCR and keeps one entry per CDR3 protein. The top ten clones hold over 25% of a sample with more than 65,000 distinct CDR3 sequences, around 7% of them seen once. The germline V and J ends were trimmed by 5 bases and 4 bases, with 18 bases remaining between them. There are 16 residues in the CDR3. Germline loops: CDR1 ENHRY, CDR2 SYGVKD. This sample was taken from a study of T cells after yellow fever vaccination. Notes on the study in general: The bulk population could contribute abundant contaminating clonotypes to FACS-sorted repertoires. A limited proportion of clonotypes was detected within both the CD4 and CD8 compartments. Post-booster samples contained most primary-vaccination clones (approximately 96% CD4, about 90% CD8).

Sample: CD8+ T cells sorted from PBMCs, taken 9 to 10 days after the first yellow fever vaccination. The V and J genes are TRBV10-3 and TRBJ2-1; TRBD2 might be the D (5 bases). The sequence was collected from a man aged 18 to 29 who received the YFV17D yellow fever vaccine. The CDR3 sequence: CAISTTDGGLYNEQFF. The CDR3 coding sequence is TGTGCCATCAGTACCACGGACGGCGGGCTTTACAATGAGCAGTTCTTC.